Listed below are T cell receptor beta chains from one sample, sequenced in a study of human T cells and chemical hapten exposure. TCRdb reprocessed the RACE reads with MiXCR, giving one entry per CDR3 protein. The sample comprises about 380,000 distinct CDR3 sequences, more than 4.5% of which are singletons, and 2% to 2.5% rests with the top ten. Sequencing used whole blood, obtained in connection with sensitization to the hapten diphenylcyclopropenone (DPC). The receptors were gathered from a woman aged 45-59 years with alopecia areata. Some clones in this sample may be carry-over from other donors' samples. Both conserved end residues are part of each CDR3. Fields, in order: clone size, D gene, V gene, J gene, CDR3 protein, CDR3 DNA. A D gene is named only where the DNA matches it firmly. Clone sizes are given selectively: once, few, many, or a class where the clone is expanded.

clone size: many; D gene: TRBD1; V gene: TRBV20-1; J gene: TRBJ1-4; CDR3 protein: CSAKQGALTNEKLFF; CDR3 DNA: TGCAGTGCTAAACAGGGGGCTTTGACTAATGAAAAACTGTTTTTT
clone size: many; D gene: -; V gene: TRBV3-1; J gene: TRBJ1-2; CDR3 protein: CASSQQRTYGYTF; CDR3 DNA: TGTGCCAGCAGCCAACAGAGAACCTATGGCTACACCTTC
clone size: -; D gene: -; V gene: TRBV12-3/TRBV12-4; J gene: TRBJ1-6; CDR3 protein: CASSSRDRSPLHF; CDR3 DNA: TGTGCCAGCAGCTCCCGGGACCGGTCACCCCTCCACTTT
clone size: -; D gene: TRBD1; V gene: TRBV28; J gene: TRBJ2-3; CDR3 protein: CASSFAAGGNTQYF; CDR3 DNA: TGTGCCAGCAGTTTCGCGGCAGGGGGCAATACGCAGTATTTT
clone size: many; D gene: -; V gene: TRBV7-6; J gene: TRBJ2-3; CDR3 protein: CASSLQDTQYF; CDR3 DNA: TGTGCCAGCAGCTTACAGGATACGCAGTATTTT
clone size: few; D gene: -; V gene: TRBV5-1; J gene: TRBJ2-1; CDR3 protein: CASSPGGEAGEQFF; CDR3 DNA: TGCGCCAGCAGCCCTGGAGGGGAAGCCGGAGAGCAGTTCTTC
clone size: many; D gene: -; V gene: TRBV10-3; J gene: TRBJ2-3; CDR3 protein: CAISASDTQYF; CDR3 DNA: TGTGCCATCAGTGCGAGCGATACGCAGTATTTT
clone size: few; D gene: -; V gene: TRBV6-4; J gene: TRBJ1-1; CDR3 protein: CASSSQAGAEAFF; CDR3 DNA: TGTGCCAGCAGCTCCCAAGCGGGGGCTGAAGCTTTCTTT
clone size: many; D gene: -; V gene: TRBV28; J gene: TRBJ2-1; CDR3 protein: CASSLTDPPEFF; CDR3 DNA: TGTGCCAGCAGTTTGACGGACCCCCCGGAGTTCTTC
clone size: few; D gene: TRBD1; V gene: TRBV2; J gene: TRBJ2-7; CDR3 protein: CASSEPPKGQDEQYF; CDR3 DNA: TGTGCCAGCAGTGAACCCCCCAAGGGACAGGACGAGCAGTACTTC
clone size: many; D gene: -; V gene: TRBV12-3/TRBV12-4; J gene: TRBJ2-5; CDR3 protein: CASRQLETQYF; CDR3 DNA: TGTGCCAGCAGACAGTTAGAGACCCAGTACTTC
clone size: many; D gene: -; V gene: TRBV18; J gene: TRBJ2-7; CDR3 protein: CASSNRDGSGEQYF; CDR3 DNA: TGTGCCAGCTCAAATCGGGATGGGTCAGGAGAGCAGTACTTC
clone size: -; D gene: TRBD1; V gene: TRBV5-6; J gene: TRBJ2-1; CDR3 protein: CASSSYRGPYNEQFF; CDR3 DNA: TGTGCCAGCAGCTCATACAGGGGCCCTTACAATGAGCAGTTCTTC
clone size: many; D gene: -; V gene: TRBV6-5; J gene: TRBJ2-1; CDR3 protein: CASSYSEGRNEQFF; CDR3 DNA: TGTGCCAGCAGTTATAGCGAGGGGCGGAATGAGCAGTTCTTC
clone size: -; D gene: -; V gene: TRBV20-1; J gene: TRBJ2-7; CDR3 protein: CSAREGHTYEQYF; CDR3 DNA: TGCAGTGCTAGGGAAGGACACACCTACGAGCAGTACTTC
clone size: many; D gene: -; V gene: TRBV28; J gene: TRBJ1-1; CDR3 protein: CASSLPQGIGTEAFF; CDR3 DNA: TGTGCCAGCAGTTTACCTCAGGGAATTGGCACTGAAGCTTTCTTT
clone size: few; D gene: TRBD2; V gene: TRBV19; J gene: TRBJ2-3; CDR3 protein: CASSIYGTSGTVDTQYF; CDR3 DNA: TGTGCCAGTAGTATTTATGGGACTAGCGGGACAGTAGATACGCAGTATTTT
clone size: few; D gene: TRBD1; V gene: TRBV7-8; J gene: TRBJ1-1; CDR3 protein: CASSHDRGGEAFF; CDR3 DNA: TGTGCCAGCAGCCACGACAGGGGCGGCGAAGCTTTCTTT
clone size: many; D gene: -; V gene: TRBV27; J gene: TRBJ2-3; CDR3 protein: CASGLLRTDTQYF; CDR3 DNA: TGTGCCAGCGGATTACTTCGCACAGATACGCAGTATTTT
clone size: many; D gene: -; V gene: TRBV29-1; J gene: TRBJ2-7; CDR3 protein: CSVEDPRGASYEQYF; CDR3 DNA: TGCAGCGTTGAAGATCCCAGGGGGGCCTCCTACGAGCAGTACTTC
clone size: -; D gene: TRBD2; V gene: TRBV7-8; J gene: TRBJ2-1; CDR3 protein: CASSPSSGGFSDEQFF; CDR3 DNA: TGTGCCAGCAGCCCCTCGAGCGGGGGGTTTTCGGATGAGCAGTTCTTC
clone size: many; D gene: TRBD1; V gene: TRBV28; J gene: TRBJ2-7; CDR3 protein: CASSLDWTGEEGRATYEQYF; CDR3 DNA: TGTGCCAGCAGTTTGGACTGGACAGGGGAGGAGGGGCGGGCCACCTACGAGCAGTACTTC
clone size: many; D gene: TRBD2; V gene: TRBV6-2/TRBV6-3; J gene: TRBJ2-1; CDR3 protein: CASSYSFGTSVEQFF; CDR3 DNA: TGTGCCAGCAGTTACTCATTCGGGACTAGCGTTGAGCAGTTCTTC
clone size: many; D gene: -; V gene: TRBV7-9; J gene: TRBJ2-7; CDR3 protein: CASSPTNREQYF; CDR3 DNA: TGTGCCAGCAGCCCTACCAATAGGGAGCAGTACTTC
clone size: many; D gene: -; V gene: TRBV11-3; J gene: TRBJ2-1; CDR3 protein: CASIPRCSDNEQFF; CDR3 DNA: TGTGCCAGCATCCCGCGCTGCTCAGACAATGAGCAGTTCTTC
clone size: -; D gene: -; V gene: TRBV7-9; J gene: TRBJ2-7; CDR3 protein: CASSLLGREQYF; CDR3 DNA: TGTGCCAGCAGCTTATTAGGGCGGGAGCAGTACTTC
clone size: few; D gene: TRBD1; V gene: TRBV12-3/TRBV12-4; J gene: TRBJ1-1; CDR3 protein: CASTPQQGANTEAFF; CDR3 DNA: TGTGCCAGCACCCCTCAACAGGGGGCGAACACTGAAGCTTTCTTT
clone size: -; D gene: TRBD2; V gene: TRBV9; J gene: TRBJ2-3; CDR3 protein: CASSFIAGSTDTQYF; CDR3 DNA: TGTGCCAGCAGCTTTATAGCGGGGAGCACAGATACGCAGTATTTT
clone size: many; D gene: -; V gene: TRBV25-1; J gene: TRBJ2-5; CDR3 protein: CASSPHGPPGETQYF; CDR3 DNA: TGTGCCAGCAGTCCCCACGGCCCCCCGGGGGAGACCCAGTACTTC
clone size: many; D gene: -; V gene: TRBV5-1; J gene: TRBJ1-4; CDR3 protein: CASSSRSSRINWEKLFF; CDR3 DNA: TGCGCCAGCAGCTCGCGAAGCAGCCGTATTAACTGGGAAAAACTGTTTTTT
clone size: -; D gene: TRBD1; V gene: TRBV13; J gene: TRBJ2-1; CDR3 protein: CASSLEGQGVNEQFF; CDR3 DNA: TGTGCCAGCAGCTTAGAGGGACAGGGGGTCAATGAGCAGTTCTTC
clone size: many; D gene: -; V gene: TRBV12-3/TRBV12-4; J gene: TRBJ2-7; CDR3 protein: CASSPQGIEQYF; CDR3 DNA: TGTGCCAGCAGTCCACAGGGAATCGAGCAGTACTTC
clone size: many; D gene: -; V gene: TRBV12-3/TRBV12-4; J gene: TRBJ2-1; CDR3 protein: CASSLLAGYDEQFF; CDR3 DNA: TGTGCCAGCAGTTTATTAGCAGGGTACGATGAGCAGTTCTTC
clone size: few; D gene: -; V gene: TRBV4-2; J gene: TRBJ1-3; CDR3 protein: CASSQDPGRGNTIYF; CDR3 DNA: TGTGCCAGCAGCCAAGATCCCGGCCGTGGAAACACCATATATTTT
clone size: many; D gene: TRBD2; V gene: TRBV4-3; J gene: TRBJ2-3; CDR3 protein: CASSQRQASGMTDTQYF; CDR3 DNA: TGCGCCAGCAGCCAAAGGCAAGCTAGCGGGATGACAGATACGCAGTATTTT
clone size: many; D gene: -; V gene: TRBV3-1; J gene: TRBJ1-5; CDR3 protein: CASGRGSNQPQHF; CDR3 DNA: TGTGCCAGCGGGCGGGGAAGCAATCAGCCCCAGCATTTT
clone size: -; D gene: -; V gene: TRBV7-9; J gene: TRBJ1-6; CDR3 protein: CASSLEVQGTSPLHF; CDR3 DNA: TGTGCCAGCAGCTTAGAGGTCCAGGGTACTTCACCCCTCCACTTT
clone size: few; D gene: TRBD1; V gene: TRBV2; J gene: TRBJ1-1; CDR3 protein: CASRSTTGQTEAFF; CDR3 DNA: TGTGCCAGCAGGTCCACGACAGGGCAAACTGAAGCTTTCTTT
clone size: -; D gene: -; V gene: TRBV12-3/TRBV12-4; J gene: TRBJ1-2; CDR3 protein: CASSSAEADGYTF; CDR3 DNA: TGTGCCAGCAGTTCGGCGGAGGCCGACGGCTACACCTTC
clone size: -; D gene: TRBD1; V gene: TRBV4-1; J gene: TRBJ2-7; CDR3 protein: CASSQPSGGPLNF; CDR3 DNA: TGCGCCAGCAGCCAACCTTCAGGGGGACCCTTGAACTTC
clone size: many; D gene: TRBD1; V gene: TRBV6-6; J gene: TRBJ2-1; CDR3 protein: CASSGTGTSYNEQFF; CDR3 DNA: TGTGCCAGCAGCGGGACAGGGACATCCTACAATGAGCAGTTCTTC
clone size: many; D gene: -; V gene: TRBV3-1; J gene: TRBJ2-7; CDR3 protein: CASSPKGAGLSSYEQYF; CDR3 DNA: TGTGCCAGCAGCCCTAAGGGAGCGGGCTTAAGCTCCTACGAGCAGTACTTC
clone size: many; D gene: -; V gene: TRBV7-8; J gene: TRBJ1-6; CDR3 protein: CASSLTPGPLSPLHF; CDR3 DNA: TGTGCCAGCAGCTTAACGCCGGGACCTCTTTCACCCCTCCACTTT
clone size: many; D gene: -; V gene: TRBV3-1; J gene: TRBJ1-2; CDR3 protein: CASSQDSVMKASDYTF; CDR3 DNA: TGTGCCAGCAGCCAAGACAGCGTAATGAAGGCAAGTGACTACACCTTC
clone size: once; D gene: TRBD1; V gene: TRBV9; J gene: TRBJ2-2; CDR3 protein: CASSPGTGSTGELFF; CDR3 DNA: TGTGCCAGCAGCCCAGGGACAGGGAGCACCGGGGAGCTGTTTTTT
clone size: many; D gene: TRBD2; V gene: TRBV20-1; J gene: TRBJ2-3; CDR3 protein: CSAPGLAGGPRTDTQYF; CDR3 DNA: TGCAGTGCCCCTGGACTAGCGGGGGGGCCCAGAACAGATACGCAGTATTTT
clone size: many; D gene: -; V gene: TRBV15; J gene: TRBJ2-7; CDR3 protein: CATSIWGVAEQYF; CDR3 DNA: TGTGCCACCAGCATTTGGGGGGTCGCCGAGCAGTACTTC
clone size: few; D gene: TRBD2; V gene: TRBV9; J gene: TRBJ2-2; CDR3 protein: CASSAKTGTNHPTGELFF; CDR3 DNA: TGTGCCAGCAGCGCAAAAACCGGGACTAATCATCCGACCGGGGAGCTGTTTTTT
clone size: many; D gene: -; V gene: TRBV13; J gene: TRBJ2-7; CDR3 protein: CASSEKGHYEQYF; CDR3 DNA: TGTGCCAGCAGCGAAAAGGGCCATTACGAGCAGTACTTC
clone size: many; D gene: -; V gene: TRBV11-2; J gene: TRBJ2-7; CDR3 protein: CASSLDFRDYEQYF; CDR3 DNA: TGTGCCAGCAGCTTAGATTTCAGGGACTACGAGCAGTACTTC
clone size: -; D gene: -; V gene: TRBV7-9; J gene: TRBJ1-6; CDR3 protein: CASSLKGEYSPLHF; CDR3 DNA: TGTGCCAGCAGCTTAAAAGGGGAGTATTCACCCCTCCACTTT